The present T cell receptor beta chain was sequenced within a study of human T cells and chemical hapten exposure. Time point given: patch test 1, 2 weeks after DPC sensitization. Treatment meaning: therapeutic diphenylcyclopropenone sensitization with weekly scalp DPC. Including both end residues, the CDR3 is 13 amino acids long. This clonotype was seen at least ten times. The conserved phenylalanine or tryptophan normally closing the CDR3 is absent here, so this likely arose from a read error. The DNA is omitted, as the CDR3 cannot be located on it reliably, and the CDR3 follows TCRdb's listing. Using its own MiXCR run on the RACE reads, TCRdb lists one record per CDR3 protein. The sample includes 350,000 or so distinct CDR3 sequences, around 6.9% of them seen just once.

The sequence was collected from a woman under 30 with alopecia areata. Some clones in this sample may be carry-over from other donors' samples. This chain joins TRBV12-3 or TRBV12-4 and TRBJ2-5; TRBD2 is taken as the D call from the table, unchecked against the DNA. This specimen was whole blood, taken in connection with sensitization to the hapten diphenylcyclopropenone (DPC). The CDR3 reads CASSSPLVPQRIP.